This T cell receptor beta chain comes out of a study of CD8+ T cells in alopecia areata. Whole-study context: Oral tofacitinib, 5 to 10 mg twice daily, was given in an open-label trial. The protocol delivered tofacitinib for 6 to 18 months, then withdrew it for 6 months. Study observations and caveats: For lesional scalp, especially alopecia totalis/universalis, clonality was higher than in normal scalp. Sharing of TCRs across patients appeared less clear than in mice, possibly for HLA-related reasons.

Once RNA had been extracted, it was reverse transcribed into cDNA to act as the sequencing template. Some clones are missing from TCRdb's copy, which holds only in-frame ones; the method was immunoSEQ multiplex PCR. The data show roughly 140,000 clones, roughly half seen once. V was clipped by 5 bases and J by 3 bases; unmatched bases: 7. Germline V gene sequence: CDR1 SGHAT, CDR2 FQNNGV. The length of the CDR3 is 16 residues. This clone was seen only a few times. What it binds is unknown. The specimen comprised CD4+ T cells sorted from blood, sampled at week 0. The TCR originated in a human donor with alopecia areata. This chain connects TRBV11-2 to TRBJ1-4; TRBD1 matches 9 bases. The DNA for the CDR3 is TGTGCCAGCAGCACCGACAGGGGGTGGGCTAATGAAAAACTGTTTTTT. It is translated as CASSTDRGWANEKLFF.